The 12 T cell receptor beta chains given below trace back to one sample, sequenced in a study of cytomegalovirus exposure and HLA in healthy donors. Use of 60 Vbeta and 13 Jbeta primers characterized the PCR. Assay used: immunoSEQ multiplex PCR; TCRdb lists only in-frame clones, some missing. The data hold over 100,000 clones, with about 76% observed a single time. The specimen sequenced was PBMCs. These receptors came from a man aged 40-50 years in good health and CMV-seronegative.

Only a few counts were recorded for this clone. The chain uses TRBV5-4 and TRBJ1-2, with 7 nucleotides matching TRBD1. Germline trimming cut 2 bases from V and 4 bases from J; bases unmatched to any gene: 5. The CDR3 consists of 14 residues. CDR1 is SGHNT and CDR2 is YYREEE in the germline V gene (reference sequence). The CDR3 spells CASSFENRGYGYTF. In nucleotides, the CDR3 is TGTGCCAGCAGCTTTGAGAACAGGGGCTATGGCTACACCTTC.

The gene calls are TRBV15 and TRBJ1-3, with unresolved D. Trimming took 1 base from V and 0 from J, leaving 10 bases between them. The CDR3 is made up of 16 amino acids. Germline CDR1 and CDR2: LNHNV and YYDKDF (reference sequence). The CDR3 nucleotides read TGTGCCACCAGCAGAGTCGGTTTGAGCTCTGGAAACACCATATATTTT. Its translation is CATSRVGLSSGNTIYF.

The V call is TRBV28, the J call TRBJ2-1; D is uncertain. Germline V gene lookup returns CDR1 MDHEN and CDR2 SYDVKM. The V end was cut by 7 bases, the J end by 4 bases, with 8 bases between. The CDR3 covers 12 residues. The chain's CDR3 is CASTPSYNEQFF. In DNA form, the CDR3 reads TGTGCCAGCACCCCCAGTTACAATGAGCAGTTCTTC.

The genes are TRBV7-2 and TRBJ1-3; TRBD1 is a possible D gene (6 bases). Germline-derived CDR1 and CDR2 are SGHTA and FQGNSA. The CDR3 loop spans 15 amino acids. Trimming shortened V by 6 bases and J by 0 bases, and 12 bases separated the two germline ends. The CDR3 reads CASRQGPASGNTIYF. The CDR3 region has the DNA TGTGCCAGCAGGCAGGGGCCCGCCTCTGGAAACACCATATATTTT. The full variable domain, its missing parts supplied by reference TRBV7-2 and TRBJ1-3, is GAGVSQSPSNKVTEKGKDVELRCDPISGHTALYWYRQSLGQGLEFLIYFQGNSAPDKSGLPSDRFSAERTGGSVSTLTIQRTQQEDSAVYLCASRQGPASGNTIYFGEGSWLTVV.

The V call is TRBV7-2, the J call TRBJ2-3, with TRBD2 matching over 11 bases. The CDR3 runs 17 residues. Germline loops: CDR1 SGHTA, CDR2 FQGNSA. V gave up 5 bases and J gave up 6 bases; unmatched junction bases: 13. CDR3 nucleotides: TGTGCCAGCAGCCGACTGGGACTAGCGGACGGGGAGGATACGCAGTATTTT. Translation: CASSRLGLADGEDTQYF.

This chain uses TRBV7-8 with TRBJ2-7; tentatively, D is TRBD2 (5 bases). V was shortened by 5 bases and J by 2 bases, with 10 bases between the two germline ends. Germline V gene data show CDR1 as SGHVS and CDR2 as FQNEAQ. This CDR3 has 13 amino acids. CDR3 sequence reads: CASSVTRTYEQYF. The CDR3 DNA is TGTGCCAGCAGCGTTACTAGGACCTACGAGCAGTACTTC.

V gene TRBV5-1 combines with J gene TRBJ2-3; D ambiguous. CDR1 and CDR2 (germline): SGHRS, YFSETQ. The V end was cut by 0 bases, the J end by 0 bases, with 8 bases between. This CDR3 has 15 amino acids. The CDR3 DNA sequence: TGCGCCAGCAGCTTGGAGGCGGCTAGCACAGATACGCAGTATTTT. This codes for CASSLEAASTDTQYF.

The rearrangement uses TRBV28 and TRBJ1-6; the match to TRBD1 covers 7 bases. Trimming cost V 5 bases and J 10 bases; bases outside gene matches: 8. The CDR3 contains 14 residues. The germline V gene has CDR1 MDHEN and CDR2 SYDVKM. CDR3 region: CASSGTGDRSPLHF. The CDR3 DNA reads TGTGCCAGCAGTGGCACAGGGGATCGGTCACCCCTCCACTTT.

CDR3 nucleotides: TGCGCCAGCAGCCAAGATGTCGGGACAGGGACCTCACCCCTCCACTTT. It yields the protein CASSQDVGTGTSPLHF. The rearrangement joins TRBV4-3 to TRBJ1-6; 9 positions agree with TRBD1. The CDR3 loop spans 16 amino acids. Trimming at V came to 0 bases and at J to 10 bases, leaving 7 bases not matched to a gene. Germline V gene lookup returns CDR1 LGHNA and CDR2 YSLEER.

V usage is TRBV9 and J usage is TRBJ1-5, with unresolved D. Trimming shortened V by 1 base and J by 8 bases, and 13 bases separated the two germline ends. Germline CDR1 SGDLS, CDR2 YYNGEE. The CDR3 extends over 14 amino acids. CDR3 sequence (DNA): TGTGCCAGCAGCGTAAACCCCACCGGGGAGCCCCAGCATTTT. Protein sequence: CASSVNPTGEPQHF.

The chain links TRBV9 to TRBJ1-2; possibly TRBD1 for D (6 bases). The length of the CDR3 is 15 residues. V lost 1 base, J lost 0 bases, and 10 bases lay in between. CDR1 SGDLS and CDR2 YYNGEE come from the germline V gene. This chain's CDR3 is CASSVITGSNYGYTF. The CDR3, as DNA: TGTGCCAGCAGCGTAATAACAGGGTCTAACTATGGCTACACCTTC.

The chain combines TRBV7-3 with TRBJ2-3; D remains unclear. With 3 bases removed from V and 3 bases from J, the gap between germline ends came to 7 bases. There are 13 residues in the CDR3. Per germline, CDR1 SGHTA and CDR2 FQGTGA. In DNA, the CDR3 is TGTGCCAGCAGCTTCTCCAGGACAGATACGCAGTATTTT. It codes for CASSFSRTDTQYF.